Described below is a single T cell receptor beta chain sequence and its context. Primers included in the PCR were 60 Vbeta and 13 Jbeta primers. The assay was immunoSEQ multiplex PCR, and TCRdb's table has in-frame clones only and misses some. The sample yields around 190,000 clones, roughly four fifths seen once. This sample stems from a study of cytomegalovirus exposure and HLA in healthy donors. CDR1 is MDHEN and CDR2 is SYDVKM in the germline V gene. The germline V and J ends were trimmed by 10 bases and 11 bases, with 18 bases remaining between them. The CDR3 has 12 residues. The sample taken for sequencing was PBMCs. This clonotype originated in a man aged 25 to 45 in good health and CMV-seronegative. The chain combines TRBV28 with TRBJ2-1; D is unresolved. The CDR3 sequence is CATSRLGEKQFF. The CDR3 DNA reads TGTGCCACCTCCAGGTTGGGCGAGAAGCAGTTCTTC.